This entry lists 22 T cell receptor beta chains sequenced from one sample in a study of T cell changes during pregnancy in multiple sclerosis. Clones were sequenced by immunoSEQ multiplex PCR, and TCRdb holds only the in-frame ones, with some missing. The sample holds roughly 70,000 clones, about 92% seen once. The sequences come from peripheral blood, collected before pregnancy. These receptors were collected from a female donor with multiple sclerosis, enrolled in a pregnancy study.

V gene TRBV7-9 combines with J gene TRBJ1-4; D is unclear. V lost 1 base and J lost 2, with 8 bases in between. The CDR3 extends over 15 amino acids. The germline V gene has CDR1 SEHNR and CDR2 FQNEAQ (reference sequence). The CDR3 bases are TGTGCCAGCAGCTTAGTTGGAGTCACTAATGAAAAACTGTTTTTT. It yields the protein CASSLVGVTNEKLFF.

The chain combines TRBV27 with TRBJ1-5; perhaps TRBD1 as D (6 bases). V lost 1 base, J lost 5 bases, and 9 bases lay in between. The CDR3 spans 14 residues. CDR1 and CDR2 (germline): MNHEY, SMNVEV (reference sequence). The DNA of the CDR3 is TGTGCCAGCAGTTTATTGGGGGCGGATCAGCCCCAGCATTTT. As protein: CASSLLGADQPQHF.

The V gene is TRBV27, the J gene TRBJ1-4, with D possibly matching TRBD1 (6 bases). The CDR3 consists of 16 residues. CDR1 is MNHEY and CDR2 is SMNVEV in the germline V gene (reference sequence). Trimming shortened V by 5 bases and J by 0 bases, and 13 bases separated the two germline ends. The CDR3 loop reads CASSRGEGATNEKLFF. The CDR3 DNA reads TGTGCCAGCAGTAGGGGGGAGGGCGCAACTAATGAAAAACTGTTTTTT.

The chain carries TRBV6-5 and TRBJ1-5; 8 positions agree with TRBD1. With V trimmed by 7 bases and J by 2 bases, 10 bases remained unmatched. CDR1 and CDR2 (germline): MNHEY, SVGAGI. The CDR3 consists of 16 residues. CDR3 sequence reads: CASTSSQGEGNQPQHF. Written as DNA, the CDR3 is TGTGCCAGCACTTCCTCACAGGGGGAAGGCAATCAGCCCCAGCATTTT.

The rearrangement joins TRBV19 to TRBJ2-7; tentative D call: TRBD2 (6 bases). Germline V gene lookup returns CDR1 LNHDA and CDR2 SQIVND (reference sequence). The CDR3 sequence is 14 residues long. Between the trimmed V and J ends, which lost 6 bases and 0 bases, there was a span of 12 bases. CDR3 in amino acids: CASSLTLASYEQYF. As DNA, the CDR3 is TGTGCCAGTAGCCTAACACTAGCCTCCTACGAGCAGTACTTC.

The chain employs TRBV2 and TRBJ1-2; a weak D match, TRBD1 (5 bases). V lost 9 bases and J 4 bases, leaving 12 bases between the germline ends. CDR3 size: 12 residues. Germline loops: CDR1 SNHLY, CDR2 FYNNEI. CDR3: CARATGGYGYTF. The CDR3 bases are TGTGCCAGAGCCACGGGGGGCTATGGCTACACCTTC.

The chain links TRBV30 to TRBJ2-1; a weak D match, TRBD2 (6 bases). Trimming stripped 7 bases from V and 8 bases from J, with 24 bases between. The CDR3 runs 15 residues. CDR1 is GTSNPN and CDR2 is SVGIG in the germline V gene (reference sequence). The chain's CDR3 is CASTLGLTTWDEQFF. The CDR3 nucleotides are TGTGCCTCCACCCTCGGACTAACGACTTGGGATGAGCAGTTCTTC.

The chain carries TRBV5-4 and TRBJ2-1, with unresolved D. The CDR3 has 15 amino acids. V dropped 3 bases and J dropped 4 bases, with 14 bases sitting between them. Germline V gives CDR1 SGHNT, CDR2 YYREEE (reference sequence). CDR3 sequence: CASSSPPEVYNEQFF. The CDR3 DNA follows: TGTGCCAGCAGCTCCCCCCCAGAAGTTTACAATGAGCAGTTCTTC.

The chain couples TRBV28 to TRBJ1-5; D might be TRBD1 (6 bases). V lost 5 bases, J lost 7 bases, and 18 bases lay in between. The CDR3 sequence is 15 residues long. CDR1 and CDR2 (germline): MDHEN, SYDVKM. CDR3 nucleotide sequence: TGTGCCAGCAGTCCTATGGACAGAGAAGGCCAGCCCCAGCATTTT. It specifies CASSPMDREGQPQHF.

V and J are TRBV27 and TRBJ1-5; D may be TRBD1 (5 bases). The CDR3 length is 16 residues. The germline CDR1 and CDR2 sequences are MNHEY and SMNVEV (reference sequence). V gave up 2 bases and J gave up 2 bases, with 13 bases separating them. The DNA for the CDR3 is TGTGCCAGCAGTTTACGACTCCTAGGGGGCAATCAGCCCCAGCATTTT. This translates into CASSLRLLGGNQPQHF.

The chain uses TRBV6-5 and TRBJ1-6; a possible D gene is TRBD1 (6 bases). In germline, CDR1 is MNHEY, CDR2 SVGAGI. The CDR3 is made up of 16 amino acids. Trimming took off 0 bases at V and 7 bases at J, with 13 bases between the two ends. The CDR3, as DNA: TGTGCCAGCAGTTACTCCAGGGGTATAAGAAATTCACCCCTCCACTTT. As protein: CASSYSRGIRNSPLHF.

This chain links TRBV5-1 with TRBJ2-6, with a weak D call TRBD2 (5 bases). The V and J ends lost 4 bases and 0 bases respectively, with 5 bases between them. Germline V lookup: CDR1 SGHRS, CDR2 YFSETQ. CDR3 length: 14 residues. Here the CDR3 DNA reads TGCGCCAGCAGCGGGAGCTCTGGGGCCAACGTCCTGACTTTC. Amino acid sequence: CASSGSSGANVLTF.

CDR3 sequence: CASSLVEGSGANVLTF. In DNA, the CDR3 is TGTGCCAGCAGCTTAGTAGAGGGCTCTGGGGCCAACGTCCTGACTTTC. J is TRBJ2-6 and V is TRBV7-2, with D tentatively TRBD2 (5 bases). This CDR3 comprises 16 residues. Per germline, CDR1 SGHTA and CDR2 FQGNSA. Trimming cost V 1 base and J 0 bases, with 7 bases left between them. The variable domain in full, with the rest retrieved from reference TRBV7-2 and TRBJ2-6, is GAGVSQSPSNKVTEKGKDVELRCDPISGHTALYWYRQSLGQGLEFLIYFQGNSAPDKSGLPSDRFSAERTGGSVSTLTIQRTQQEDSAVYLCASSLVEGSGANVLTFGAGSRLTVL.

The rearrangement links TRBV11-3 to TRBJ2-6; TRBD1 agrees at 7 bases. J lost 0 bases, V lost 4 bases, and 0 bases had no gene match. The V gene's germline CDR1 is SGHNT and CDR2 YENEEA. This CDR3 spans 15 amino acids. The CDR3 region is CASSSGGSGANVLTF. The DNA of the CDR3 is TGTGCCAGCAGCTCAGGGGGCTCTGGGGCCAACGTCCTGACTTTC.

CDR3 loop: CASSLGASGSHEQYF. The CDR3, as DNA: TGTGCCAGCAGCTTAGGTGCTAGCGGGAGTCACGAGCAGTACTTC. This chain connects TRBV7-9 to TRBJ2-7; 10 bases match TRBD2. Germline V lookup: CDR1 SEHNR, CDR2 FQNEAQ (reference sequence). J lost 5 bases, V lost 1 base, and 5 bases had no gene match. The CDR3 covers 15 residues. The whole variable domain, remainder taken from reference TRBV7-9 and TRBJ2-7, is DTGVSQNPRHKITKRGQNVTFRCDPISEHNRLYWYRQTLGQGPEFLTYFQNEAQLEKSRLLSDRFSAERPKGSFSTLEIQRTEQGDSAMYLCASSLGASGSHEQYFGPGTRLTVT.

The chain has TRBV7-2 and TRBJ2-7; 10 bases are a match to TRBD1. The CDR3 extends over 15 amino acids. Germline values: CDR1 SGHTA, CDR2 FQGNSA. V trimming: 3 bases; J trimming: 5 bases; junction bases outside the gene matches: 7. The CDR3 is CASSFPDRGRDEQYF. Written as DNA, the CDR3 is TGTGCCAGCAGCTTCCCAGACAGGGGGCGCGACGAGCAGTACTTC. Full variable domain (outside the CDR3, taken from reference TRBV7-2 and TRBJ2-7): GAGVSQSPSNKVTEKGKDVELRCDPISGHTALYWYRQSLGQGLEFLIYFQGNSAPDKSGLPSDRFSAERTGGSVSTLTIQRTQQEDSAVYLCASSFPDRGRDEQYFGPGTRLTVT.

This chain connects TRBV6-4 to TRBJ2-5, with D perhaps matching TRBD2 (6 bases). CDR1 and CDR2 (germline): MRHNA, SNTAGT. V was clipped by 8 bases and J by 5 bases, with 18 bases between them. The CDR3 runs to 14 residues. CDR3 sequence (DNA): TGTGCCAGCGGGACGGAGGGAGATGAGGAGACCCAGTACTTC. Translating it yields CASGTEGDEETQYF.

The CDR3 reads CASSLGRAGQVTDTQYF. CDR3 nucleotide sequence: TGTGCCAGCAGCTTAGGCCGGGCGGGACAGGTCACAGATACGCAGTATTTT. V usage is TRBV13 and J usage is TRBJ2-3, with 8 positions matching TRBD1. Germline assignment: CDR1 PRHDT and CDR2 FYEKMQ (reference sequence). V was pared by 0 bases and J by 2 bases, with 7 bases of the junction left unmatched. The CDR3 runs to 17 residues. Supplemented by reference TRBV13 and TRBJ2-3, the full variable domain reads AAGVIQSPRHLIKEKRETATLKCYPIPRHDTVYWYQQGPGQDPQFLISFYEKMQSDKGSIPDRFSAQQFSDYHSELNMSSLELGDSALYFCASSLGRAGQVTDTQYFGPGTRLTVL.

The chain couples TRBV19 to TRBJ1-4; possible D gene TRBD1, 5 bases. The CDR3 covers 14 residues. V was trimmed by 4 bases and J by 5 bases, leaving 11 bases between them. Germline V gene lookup returns CDR1 LNHDA and CDR2 SQIVND (reference sequence). The CDR3 protein is CASSKNRLNEKLFF. CDR3 nucleotide sequence: TGTGCCAGTAGTAAGAACAGGTTGAATGAAAAACTGTTTTTT.

This clone was seen once. This sequence joins TRBV6-1 and TRBJ2-7; D ambiguous. V gave up 6 bases and J gave up 3 bases, with 3 bases separating them. Germline lookup yields CDR1 MNHNS and CDR2 SASEGT. The CDR3 loop spans 10 amino acids. CDR3 loop: CASSNYEQYF. CDR3 sequence (DNA): TGTGCCAGCAGCAACTACGAGCAGTACTTC.

This rearrangement joins TRBV7-2 to TRBJ2-2, with 10 bases fitting TRBD2. With 1 base clipped from V and 7 bases from J, the junction kept 9 bases outside the gene matches. This CDR3 has 17 amino acids. In germline, CDR1 is SGHTA, CDR2 FQGNSA. CDR3: CASSLGASGRGGGELFF. CDR3 nucleotides: TGTGCCAGCAGCTTAGGTGCTAGCGGGAGAGGTGGCGGGGAGCTGTTTTTT.

The rearrangement links TRBV4-1 to TRBJ1-5; no definite D call. V was cut by 0 bases and J by 1 base, with 10 bases left in between. Germline lookup yields CDR1 MGHRA and CDR2 YSYEKL. This CDR3 contains 16 residues. CDR3 loop: CASSQDRGQSNQPQHF. For the CDR3, the DNA is TGCGCCAGCAGCCAAGATCGTGGGCAGAGCAATCAGCCCCAGCATTTT.